Below are 5 T cell receptor beta chains sequenced from a single sample in a study of technical replicates of blood from a handful of donors. Clones were read by immunoSEQ multiplex PCR, and TCRdb kept only the in-frame ones, dropping some. The sample includes some 87,000 clones, 85% to 95% seen only once; the top ten take about 0.37%. Specimen: T cells isolated from PBMCs. The receptors come from a human donor in good health.

The chain carries TRBV6-6 and TRBJ2-1; 7 bases align to TRBD1. CDR1 and CDR2 (germline): MNHNY, SVGAGI (reference sequence). V gave up 7 bases and J gave up 6 bases; unmatched junction bases: 6. The CDR3 length is 13 residues. CDR3 loop: CASKQGSANEQFF. DNA of the CDR3: TGTGCCAGCAAACAGGGGAGTGCCAATGAGCAGTTCTTC.

This rearrangement joins TRBV11-2 to TRBJ2-7; 8 positions agree with TRBD2. V lost 5 bases to trimming and J lost 4 bases; unmatched junction nucleotides: 7. Germline CDR1 reads SGHAT; CDR2 reads FQNNGV. The CDR3 runs 14 residues. Written as DNA, the CDR3 is TGTGCCAGCAGCATCCTAGCGGGTTTATACGAGCAGTACTTC. Its translation is CASSILAGLYEQYF. The full variable domain, its missing parts supplied by reference TRBV11-2 and TRBJ2-7, is EAGVAQSPRYKIIEKRQSVAFWCNPISGHATLYWYQQILGQGPKLLIQFQNNGVVDDSQLPKDRFSAERLKGVDSTLKIQPAKLEDSAVYLCASSILAGLYEQYFGPGTRLTVT.

CDR3 sequence (DNA): TGTGCCTCTAAGACTAGTTCAGATACGCAGTATTTT. It yields the protein CASKTSSDTQYF. This chain joins TRBV30 and TRBJ2-3; tentative D call: TRBD2 (6 bases). The CDR3 extends over 12 amino acids. In germline, CDR1 is GTSNPN, CDR2 SVGIG (reference sequence). V lost 7 bases and J 4 bases, leaving 12 bases between the germline ends. Variable domain in full (rest from reference TRBV30 and TRBJ2-3): SQTIHQWPATLVQPVGSPLSLECTVEGTSNPNLYWYRQAAGRGLQLLFYSVGIGQISSEVPQNLSASRPQDRQFILSSKKLLLSDSGFYLCASKTSSDTQYFGPGTRLTVL.

V usage is TRBV5-1 and J usage is TRBJ2-3; no clear D. Germline V CDR1 and CDR2: SGHRS, YFSETQ. CDR3 length: 15 residues. The V and J ends lost 0 bases and 1 base respectively, with 9 bases between them. The CDR3 loop is CASSLESTGTDTQYF. The CDR3 bases are TGCGCCAGCAGCTTGGAATCTACAGGCACAGATACGCAGTATTTT.

This chain links TRBV5-1 with TRBJ2-5; 7 nucleotides agree with TRBD1. CDR3 length: 14 amino acids. V trimming: 4 bases; J trimming: 4 bases; junction bases outside the gene matches: 7. Germline V gives CDR1 SGHRS, CDR2 YFSETQ. CDR3 region: CASSIPGQRETQYF. In nucleotides, the CDR3 is TGCGCCAGCAGCATCCCGGGACAGAGAGAGACCCAGTACTTC.